A single sample gave rise to the 17 T cell receptor beta chains below, sequenced in a study of cytomegalovirus exposure and HLA in healthy donors. PCR was performed using 60 Vbeta and 13 Jbeta primers. Some clones are missing from TCRdb's copy, which holds only in-frame ones; the method was immunoSEQ multiplex PCR. The profile shows 65,000 or so clones, about 80% of them singletons. The sequenced material came from PBMCs. Receptors originate from a woman between 35 and 50 years old in good health and CMV-seropositive.

This clone was found once. The chain employs TRBV27 and TRBJ1-1; possibly TRBD1 for D (5 bases). The V end was cut by 2 bases, the J end by 5 bases, with 12 bases between. CDR3 length: 14 amino acids. Per germline, CDR1 MNHEY and CDR2 SMNVEV (reference sequence). CDR3: CASSLRGLTTEAFF. DNA for the CDR3: TGTGCCAGCAGTTTAAGGGGCCTGACGACTGAAGCTTTCTTT.

The chain uses TRBV10-3 and TRBJ2-7, with D possibly being TRBD1 (6 bases). The CDR3 has 16 residues. CDR1 ENHRY and CDR2 SYGVKD come from the germline V gene. The germline V and J ends were trimmed by 5 bases and 1 base, with 18 bases remaining between them. CDR3 sequence (DNA): TGTGCCATCAGTCCTGGCCTCCGCGACAGGTCCTACGAGCAGTACTTC. Encoded protein: CAISPGLRDRSYEQYF.

V and J are TRBV6-5 and TRBJ2-7; 8 bases fit TRBD1. Germline V lookup: CDR1 MNHEY, CDR2 SVGAGI. The V and J ends lost 6 bases and 2 bases, in that order; junction bases with no gene match: 6. The CDR3 contains 14 residues. CDR3 protein: CASRGQGSTYEQYF. CDR3 sequence (DNA): TGTGCCAGCAGAGGACAGGGATCAACCTACGAGCAGTACTTC.

The chain uses TRBV9 and TRBJ2-3; TRBD2 aligns across 11 bases. V shed 8 bases and J 1 base; nucleotides not matched to a gene: 6. CDR3 length: 15 residues. CDR1 and CDR2 from the germline V gene are SGDLS and YYNGEE. In nucleotides, the CDR3 is TGTGCCAGTTCTCTAGCGGGGGGACGCACAGATACGCAGTATTTT. Translating it yields CASSLAGGRTDTQYF.

This chain uses TRBV5-1 with TRBJ1-1, with TRBD1 matching 8 bases. Losses at the gene ends were 4 bases for V and 6 bases for J; bases not matched to a gene: 8. Germline V gene data show CDR1 as SGHRS and CDR2 as YFSETQ. The CDR3 extends over 14 amino acids. DNA of the CDR3: TGCGCCAGCAGCCCGGACAGGGCGTCCGCTGAAGCTTTCTTT. Residues: CASSPDRASAEAFF.

The chain couples TRBV9 to TRBJ1-2; 8 bases are a match to TRBD1. The ends lost 3 bases at V and 8 bases at J; junction bases unmatched: 18. CDR3 length: 17 residues. Germline V gene data show CDR1 as SGDLS and CDR2 as YYNGEE. CDR3 DNA sequence: TGTGCCAGCAGCGCCAGGGGGCTCCTAGTGGGTGGTGACGGCTACACCTTC. It translates to CASSARGLLVGGDGYTF. Variable domain in full (rest from reference TRBV9 and TRBJ1-2): DSGVTQTPKHLITATGQRVTLRCSPRSGDLSVYWYQQSLDQGLQFLIQYYNGEERAKGNILERFSAQQFPDLHSELNLSSLELGDSALYFCASSARGLLVGGDGYTFGSGTRLTVV.

This clone has more than one count but fewer than ten. The rearrangement joins TRBV5-1 to TRBJ1-1, with TRBD1 as a possible D gene (6 bases). Trimming shortened V by 4 bases and J by 1 base, and 11 bases separated the two germline ends. CDR3 length: 14 residues. The V gene's germline CDR1 is SGHRS and CDR2 YFSETQ. CDR3 sequence reads: CASSPGTPNTEAFF. The CDR3 coding sequence is TGCGCCAGCAGCCCCGGGACACCGAACACTGAAGCTTTCTTT.

The chain links TRBV2 to TRBJ1-2; no reliable D call. The V and J ends lost 1 base and 4 bases respectively, with 7 bases between them. The V gene's germline CDR1 is SNHLY and CDR2 FYNNEI. The CDR3 consists of 13 residues. CDR3: CASSEDRFYGYTF. As DNA, the CDR3 is TGTGCCAGCAGTGAAGACAGATTCTATGGCTACACCTTC.

V usage is TRBV5-5 and J usage is TRBJ1-1; 7 nucleotides line up with TRBD1. The V gene's germline CDR1 is SGHKS and CDR2 YYEKEE (reference sequence). This CDR3 has 13 residues. V trimming: 3 bases; J trimming: 8 bases; junction bases outside the gene matches: 7. The CDR3 nucleotides read TGTGCCAGCAGCTCACATACAGGGGCCGAAGCTTTCTTT. It yields the protein CASSSHTGAEAFF.

V gene TRBV28 combines with J gene TRBJ2-7, with 7 nucleotides matching TRBD1. V lost 6 bases and J lost 7; bases outside the gene matches: 15. Germline lookup yields CDR1 MDHEN and CDR2 SYDVKM. CDR3 length: 15 amino acids. In DNA form, the CDR3 reads TGTGCCAGCAGCCCTCGACAGGGATCTTTTCTGGAGCAGTACTTC. Translating it yields CASSPRQGSFLEQYF.

The chain joins TRBV19 to TRBJ2-1, with 9 bases fitting TRBD1. Germline-derived CDR1 and CDR2 are LNHDA and SQIVND (reference sequence). V shed 8 bases and J 1 base; nucleotides not matched to a gene: 3. The CDR3 loop spans 14 amino acids. CDR3 residues: CASAGTGSYNEQFF. DNA for the CDR3: TGTGCCAGTGCCGGGACAGGGTCCTACAATGAGCAGTTCTTC.

This chain links TRBV5-4 with TRBJ2-2; 12 bases fit TRBD2. The V gene end was trimmed by 4 bases and the J gene end by 1 base; junction bases not matched to a gene: 5. Germline CDR1 and CDR2: SGHNT and YYREEE (reference sequence). CDR3 length: 17 amino acids. The CDR3 DNA reads as TGTGCCAGCAGCCCCCCGGGACTAGCGGGGAACACCGGGGAGCTGTTTTTT. This encodes CASSPPGLAGNTGELFF.

The chain recombines TRBV5-6 with TRBJ2-5, with D maybe TRBD2 (6 bases). Trimming removed 6 bases from V and 7 bases from J, with 16 bases in between. This CDR3 comprises 13 residues. Looked up from germline, CDR1 is SGHDT and CDR2 is YYEEEE. DNA of the CDR3: TGTGCCAGCACCAAAACCGGGGGAGGGACCCAGTACTTC. It is translated as CASTKTGGGTQYF.

CDR3 sequence (DNA): TGTGCCAGCTCAGGGGCTGGAAACACCATATATTTT. Translating gives CASSGAGNTIYF. This chain connects TRBV25-1 to TRBJ1-3, with a tentative D call TRBD1 (6 bases). Per germline, CDR1 MGHDK and CDR2 SYGVNS. The CDR3 has 12 amino acids. Trimming left V 8 bases short and J 2 bases short, with 7 bases between.

This chain joins TRBV4-1 and TRBJ2-7, with 10 bases aligning to TRBD1. V shed 0 bases and J 3 bases; nucleotides not matched to a gene: 11. Germline lookup yields CDR1 MGHRA and CDR2 YSYEKL. The CDR3 loop spans 18 amino acids. The CDR3 reads CASSQDSGTGASFYEQYF. DNA for the CDR3: TGCGCCAGCAGCCAAGACTCCGGGACAGGGGCCTCTTTCTACGAGCAGTACTTC.

This chain connects TRBV6-1 to TRBJ2-3, with 10 bases aligning to TRBD1. The CDR3 runs to 15 residues. The V gene's germline CDR1 is MNHNS and CDR2 SASEGT. V was clipped by 6 bases and J by 2 bases; unmatched bases: 5. Here the CDR3 reads CASSFGTGVTDTQYF. CDR3 nucleotide sequence: TGTGCCAGCAGCTTCGGGACAGGGGTCACAGATACGCAGTATTTT.

The chain has TRBV13 and TRBJ2-1; tentatively, D is TRBD1 (5 bases). This CDR3 contains 14 residues. Germline V gene lookup returns CDR1 PRHDT and CDR2 FYEKMQ (reference sequence). V was trimmed by 3 bases and J by 5 bases, leaving 11 bases between them. This chain's CDR3 is CASSFQARDNEQFF. CDR3 sequence (DNA): TGTGCCAGCAGCTTTCAGGCCAGGGACAATGAGCAGTTCTTC.